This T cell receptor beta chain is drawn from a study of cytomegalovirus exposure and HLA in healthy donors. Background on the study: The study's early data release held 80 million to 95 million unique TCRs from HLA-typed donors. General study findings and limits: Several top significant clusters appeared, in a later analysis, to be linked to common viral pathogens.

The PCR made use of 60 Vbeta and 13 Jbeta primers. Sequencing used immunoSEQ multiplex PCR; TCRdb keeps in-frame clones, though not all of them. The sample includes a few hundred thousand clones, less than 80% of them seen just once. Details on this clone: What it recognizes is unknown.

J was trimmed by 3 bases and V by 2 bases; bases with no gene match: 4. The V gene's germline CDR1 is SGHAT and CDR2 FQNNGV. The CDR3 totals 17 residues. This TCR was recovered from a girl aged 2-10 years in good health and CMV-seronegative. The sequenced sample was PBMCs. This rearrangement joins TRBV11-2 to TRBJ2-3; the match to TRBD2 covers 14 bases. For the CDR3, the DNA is TGTGCCAGCAGCTTACGACTAGCGGGAGGGCCTACAGATACGCAGTATTTT. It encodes CASSLRLAGGPTDTQYF.